These 26 T cell receptor beta chains originate from one sample sequenced in a study of blood T cell repertoires in COVID-19. The data were produced by immunoSEQ multiplex PCR, yet TCRdb's version contains in-frame clones alone and is incomplete. The sample has around 60,000 clones, around 90% seen once. Input material: peripheral blood. The receptors come from a woman older than 75 with active COVID-19.

The rearrangement uses TRBV28 and TRBJ1-3; D remains ambiguous. V dropped 3 bases and J dropped 4 bases, with 7 bases sitting between them. The germline V gene encodes CDR1 MDHEN and CDR2 SYDVKM. This CDR3 contains 13 residues. The CDR3 DNA sequence: TGTGCCAGCAGTTTTCCTAACGGAAACACCATATATTTT. It codes for CASSFPNGNTIYF.

The chain carries TRBV7-4 and TRBJ1-6; the match to TRBD1 covers 8 bases. CDR1 and CDR2 from the germline V gene are SGHVT and SQSDAQ. CDR3 size: 18 residues. After removal of 2 bases from V and 2 bases from J, the junction contained 8 bases not matched to a gene. This CDR3 is CASSLKSQGVPYNSPLHF. The CDR3 DNA reads as TGTGCCAGCAGCTTAAAATCACAGGGGGTCCCCTATAATTCACCCCTCCACTTT.

The chain carries TRBV30 and TRBJ1-5; D is ambiguous. Germline CDR1 reads GTSNPN; CDR2 reads SVGIG (reference sequence). This CDR3 has 15 residues. Trimming shortened V by 2 bases and J by 6 bases, and 17 bases separated the two germline ends. The CDR3 nucleotides read TGTGCCTGGAGTCCTTCGTCGGGTGATGTTCAGCCCCAGCATTTT. Encoded protein: CAWSPSSGDVQPQHF.

The chain carries TRBV29-1 and TRBJ1-1; 7 nucleotides line up with TRBD1. This CDR3 is built from 13 residues. The junction had 6 bases not matched to a gene; V was cut back by 4 bases and J by 4 bases. The germline V gene encodes CDR1 SQVTM and CDR2 ANQGSEA. The CDR3 nucleotides read TGCAGCGTTGGACAGGGTCCTTCCACTGAAGCTTTCTTT. This encodes CSVGQGPSTEAFF.

V and J are TRBV2 and TRBJ1-4; TRBD1 might be the D (6 bases). The CDR3 is 16 amino acids. CDR1 and CDR2 from the germline V gene are SNHLY and FYNNEI. V was shortened by 6 bases and J by 4 bases, with 18 bases between the two germline ends. The CDR3 protein is CASSAVGRTDNEKLFF. The CDR3 nucleotides read TGTGCCAGCAGCGCGGTAGGACGGACAGATAATGAAAAACTGTTTTTT.

The chain is built from TRBV10-1 and TRBJ1-5; 11 nucleotides match TRBD1. Losses at the gene ends were 3 bases for V and 4 bases for J; bases not matched to a gene: 11. This CDR3 has 18 residues. Looked up from germline, CDR1 is WNHNN and CDR2 is SYGVQD (reference sequence). The CDR3 DNA is TGCGCCAGCAGTGATTTCTTGTGGACAGGGGGCCTTAATCAGCCCCAGCATTTT. Its protein product is CASSDFLWTGGLNQPQHF.

This chain uses TRBV28 with TRBJ2-7; 9 bases agree with TRBD1. The ends lost 6 bases at V and 4 bases at J; junction bases unmatched: 4. Germline values: CDR1 MDHEN, CDR2 SYDVKM. The CDR3 sequence is 13 residues long. For the CDR3, the DNA is TGTGCCAGCAGAATACAGGGGGCTTACGAGCAGTACTTC. Amino acids: CASRIQGAYEQYF.

This chain connects TRBV4-1 to TRBJ1-1; 7 bases map to TRBD1. V dropped 2 bases and J dropped 1; count of bases not matched to a gene: 1. The CDR3 loop spans 14 amino acids. Germline CDR1 is MGHRA and CDR2 is YSYEKL. For the CDR3, the DNA is TGCGCCAGCAGCCAAAGACAGGGGAACACTGAAGCTTTCTTT. It encodes CASSQRQGNTEAFF.

This chain joins TRBV3-1 (or the pseudogene TRBV3-2) and TRBJ2-3; the match to TRBD2 covers 11 bases. In germline, CDR1 is LGHDT, CDR2 YNNKEL (reference sequence). Trimming at V came to 8 bases and at J to 1 base, leaving 14 bases not matched to a gene. The CDR3 spans 18 residues. The CDR3 bases are TGTGCCAGCTCGAGACTAGCGGGGCACGAGGTAGGCACAGATACGCAGTATTTT. Amino acids: CASSRLAGHEVGTDTQYF.

The chain combines TRBV28 with TRBJ1-5, with 10 bases that match TRBD1. With V trimmed by 5 bases and J by 3 bases, 7 bases remained unmatched. Looked up from germline, CDR1 is MDHEN and CDR2 is SYDVKM. CDR3 size: 16 residues. CDR3 bases: TGTGCCAGCAGTCCTGGACAGGGGGGCCCCAATCAGCCCCAGCATTTT. It encodes CASSPGQGGPNQPQHF. Filled out from reference TRBV28 and TRBJ1-5, the complete variable domain reads DVKVTQSSRYLVKRTGEKVFLECVQDMDHENMFWYRQDPGLGLRLIYFSYDVKMKEKGDIPEGYSVSREKKERFSLILESASTNQTSMYLCASSPGQGGPNQPQHFGDGTRLSIL.

The chain recombines TRBV18 with TRBJ2-7; D gene uncertain. The length of the CDR3 is 13 residues. Germline V gene sequence: CDR1 KGHSH, CDR2 LQKENI. Trimming left V 2 bases short and J 5 bases short, with 10 bases between. Here the CDR3 reads CASSPNGSDEQYF. The CDR3 region has the DNA TGTGCCAGCTCACCAAACGGGTCAGACGAGCAGTACTTC.

This clone was seen a few times. The chain couples TRBV5-4 to TRBJ1-2, with D possibly TRBD1 on 6 matching bases. The CDR3 consists of 12 residues. V lost 5 bases to trimming and J lost 8 bases, with 13 bases between them. Germline CDR1 reads SGHNT; CDR2 reads YYREEE (reference sequence). CDR3 sequence (DNA): TGTGCCAGCAGGACCGGGACATCCGGCTACACCTTC. Its translation: CASRTGTSGYTF.

In DNA, the CDR3 is TGTGCCAGCAGCTGGGACTCCCCTGATGGGGGGCAGTACTTC. This translates into CASSWDSPDGGQYF. V gene TRBV11-2 combines with J gene TRBJ2-7; perhaps TRBD2 as D (6 bases). From germline, CDR1 is SGHAT and CDR2 FQNNGV. The ends were cut back, 4 bases at V and 9 bases at J, with 19 bases in the middle. The CDR3 extends over 14 amino acids.

The J gene is TRBJ2-3, the V gene TRBV29-1, with 7 bases fitting TRBD1. CDR1 is SQVTM and CDR2 is ANQGSEA in the germline V gene. The CDR3 has 13 residues. V shed 4 bases and J 6 bases; nucleotides not matched to a gene: 7. CDR3 sequence reads: CSVATGSWDTQYF. The CDR3 nucleotides read TGCAGCGTTGCGACAGGGAGTTGGGATACGCAGTATTTT.

The chain links TRBV3-1 (or the pseudogene TRBV3-2) to TRBJ1-4, with a weak D call TRBD1 (6 bases). The CDR3 sequence is 17 residues long. V was trimmed by 5 bases and J by 7 bases, leaving 23 bases between them. Germline CDR1 is LGHDT and CDR2 is YNNKEL (reference sequence). The CDR3 bases are TGTGCCAGCAGCGCCGGGACATCGGCCACCGCAAGTGAAAAACTGTTTTTT. Amino acid sequence: CASSAGTSATASEKLFF.

This rearrangement joins TRBV6-5 to TRBJ2-2, with TRBD2 matching over 8 bases. Germline loops: CDR1 MNHEY, CDR2 SVGAGI. The junction had 3 bases not matched to a gene; V was cut back by 5 bases and J by 1 base. The CDR3 has 15 amino acids. DNA of the CDR3: TGTGCCAGCAGTACGGGACTAGAGAACACCGGGGAGCTGTTTTTT. Its translation is CASSTGLENTGELFF.

The chain has TRBV2 and TRBJ2-3; TRBD2 matches 12 bases. Germline CDR1 SNHLY, CDR2 FYNNEI. V was pared by 6 bases and J by 2 bases, with 15 bases of the junction left unmatched. This CDR3 contains 19 residues. CDR3 residues: CASSHLTSGRLSVTDTQYF. The CDR3, as DNA: TGTGCCAGCAGCCACCTTACTAGCGGGAGGCTCTCCGTCACAGATACGCAGTATTTT.

The gene calls are TRBV7-9 and TRBJ2-1, with 7 bases identical to TRBD2. J was trimmed by 5 bases and V by 8 bases; bases with no gene match: 6. Looked up from germline, CDR1 is SEHNR and CDR2 is FQNEAQ (reference sequence). This CDR3 has 13 residues. The CDR3 nucleotides are TGTGCCAGCGATGCGGGGGTCGACAATGAGCAGTTCTTC. It is translated as CASDAGVDNEQFF.

The chain has TRBV18 and TRBJ1-4; a possible D gene is TRBD1 (6 bases). This CDR3 is 15 amino acids long. With 3 bases removed from V and 3 bases from J, the gap between germline ends came to 11 bases. The germline CDR1 and CDR2 sequences are KGHSH and LQKENI. CDR3 region: CASSPVGAANEKLFF. The CDR3 DNA is TGTGCCAGCTCACCGGTGGGGGCGGCTAATGAAAAACTGTTTTTT.

The table lists this clone with a few counts. The chain employs TRBV28 and TRBJ2-2; 7 positions match TRBD1. The germline V gene encodes CDR1 MDHEN and CDR2 SYDVKM. V lost 3 bases and J lost 1; bases outside the gene matches: 2. The CDR3 covers 15 residues. CDR3 sequence (DNA): TGTGCCAGCAGTTTCCGACAGGGGAACACCGGGGAGCTGTTTTTT. Translation gives CASSFRQGNTGELFF.

The rearrangement links TRBV24-1 to TRBJ2-5; 11 bases agree with TRBD1. Germline-derived CDR1 and CDR2 are KGHDR and SFDVKD. Germline trimming cut 1 base from V and 5 bases from J; bases unmatched to any gene: 14. The CDR3 runs 19 residues. Here the CDR3 DNA reads TGTGCCACCAGTGATTTCCCCGGGACAGGGGGAGTGGTTGGGGAGACCCAGTACTTC. Its protein product is CATSDFPGTGGVVGETQYF.

This chain connects TRBV6-5 to TRBJ2-5; D is undetermined. The CDR3 totals 13 residues. V was clipped by 6 bases and J by 5 bases, with 13 bases between them. The germline gives CDR1 MNHEY, CDR2 SVGAGI. The CDR3 reads CASRASGVETQYF. The CDR3 DNA reads TGTGCCAGCAGGGCCAGTGGAGTGGAGACCCAGTACTTC.

The chain is built from TRBV5-1 and TRBJ2-7, with D possibly TRBD1 on 5 matching bases. Germline-derived CDR1 and CDR2 are SGHRS and YFSETQ. The V end was cut by 5 bases, the J end by 3 bases, with 15 bases between. The CDR3 consists of 14 residues. The CDR3 reads CASSPQGVDYEQYF. CDR3 DNA sequence: TGCGCCAGCAGTCCTCAGGGTGTGGACTACGAGCAGTACTTC.

The V and J genes are TRBV18 and TRBJ1-5; no clear D. Germline V gene sequence: CDR1 KGHSH, CDR2 LQKENI. This CDR3 has 13 residues. V lost 4 bases, J lost 0 bases, and 4 bases lay in between. The CDR3 DNA follows: TGTGCCAGCTCACGCTATAGCAATCAGCCCCAGCATTTT. The encoded protein is CASSRYSNQPQHF.

The chain recombines TRBV24-1 with TRBJ2-3; a weak D match, TRBD2 (6 bases). The V end was cut by 3 bases, the J end by 4 bases, with 16 bases between. Germline assignment: CDR1 KGHDR and CDR2 SFDVKD. This CDR3 is built from 16 residues. CDR3 sequence: CATSDAAVGGPDTQYF. In DNA form, the CDR3 reads TGTGCCACCAGTGATGCGGCCGTGGGAGGCCCAGATACGCAGTATTTT.

The chain is built from TRBV28 and TRBJ2-7; TRBD1 aligns across 7 bases. V was clipped by 5 bases and J by 3 bases; unmatched bases: 4. Germline assignment: CDR1 MDHEN and CDR2 SYDVKM. The CDR3 consists of 13 residues. CDR3 in DNA: TGTGCCAGCAGTCCCACAGGGGACTACGAGCAGTACGTC. This gives the protein CASSPTGDYEQYV.